The 16 T cell receptor beta chains given below trace back to one sample, sequenced in a study of T cells in narcolepsy. The table came from immunoSEQ multiplex PCR; TCRdb's copy has only in-frame clones and leaves some out. Of 34,000 or so clones listed, 65% to 85% are singletons. The sequenced sample was memory (CD45RA-) CD4+ T cells from blood. These receptors originate from a human donor in good health.

This chain links TRBV7-8 with TRBJ2-1; D possibly corresponds to TRBD2 (6 bases). Germline CDR1 is SGHVS and CDR2 is FQNEAQ. The ends were cut back, 5 bases at V and 0 bases at J, with 23 bases in the middle. This CDR3 contains 19 residues. Here the CDR3 reads CASSAYSGTLFNSYNEQFF. As DNA, the CDR3 is TGTGCCAGCAGCGCTTATAGCGGAACCCTATTCAACTCCTACAATGAGCAGTTCTTC. Filled out from reference TRBV7-8 and TRBJ2-1, the complete variable domain reads GAGVSQSPRYKVAKRGQDVALRCDPISGHVSLFWYQQALGQGPEFLTYFQNEAQLDKSGLPSDRFFAERPEGSVSTLKIQRTQQEDSAVYLCASSAYSGTLFNSYNEQFFGPGTRLTVL.

The V call is TRBV15, the J call TRBJ2-7, with TRBD2 matching 14 bases. V shed 5 bases and J 1 base; nucleotides not matched to a gene: 16. Germline values: CDR1 LNHNV, CDR2 YYDKDF (reference sequence). The CDR3 runs to 20 residues. This CDR3 is CATSPRTSGRPRVRSYEQYF. The DNA for the CDR3 is TGTGCCACCAGCCCGCGGACTAGCGGGAGGCCCAGGGTACGGTCCTACGAGCAGTACTTC.

This sequence joins TRBV5-1 and TRBJ2-3; 7 nucleotides agree with TRBD2. This CDR3 has 16 residues. CDR1 is SGHRS and CDR2 is YFSETQ in the germline V gene. Losses at the gene ends were 4 bases for V and 1 base for J; bases not matched to a gene: 9. In DNA, the CDR3 is TGCGCCAGCAGCGCGCTGACTGCGGGGGGCACAGATACGCAGTATTTT. Its protein is CASSALTAGGTDTQYF.

The V and J genes are TRBV30 and TRBJ1-1; the D is unclear. The germline gives CDR1 GTSNPN, CDR2 SVGIG (reference sequence). Trimming stripped 5 bases from V and 3 bases from J, with 13 bases between. This CDR3 has 13 amino acids. In DNA, the CDR3 is TGTGCCTGGGCTGCGGGTGGGGACACTGAAGCTTTCTTT. It translates to CAWAAGGDTEAFF.

This chain links TRBV10-3 with TRBJ2-2, with a possible D match to TRBD2 (5 bases). The CDR3 is 15 amino acids. CDR1 ENHRY and CDR2 SYGVKD come from the germline V gene. The V end was cut by 0 bases, the J end by 5 bases, with 10 bases between. The CDR3 bases are TGTGCCATCAGTGAGTCGATGGACTGGACCGGGGAGCTGTTTTTT. Translating gives CAISESMDWTGELFF.

The chain is built from TRBV19 and TRBJ2-4; 7 bases align to TRBD2. V shed 6 bases, J shed 9 bases, and the junction held 11 bases outside the gene matches. This CDR3 region has 14 residues. In germline, CDR1 is LNHDA, CDR2 SQIVND (reference sequence). In DNA, the CDR3 is TGTGCCAGTAGGACGCGGGAGCCACGGGGCATTCAGTACTTC. This gives the protein CASRTREPRGIQYF.

This rearrangement joins TRBV2 to TRBJ1-2; D call uncertain. Germline V gene sequence: CDR1 SNHLY, CDR2 FYNNEI. This CDR3 spans 14 amino acids. The V and J ends lost 1 base and 4 bases respectively, with 10 bases between them. The CDR3 DNA follows: TGTGCCAGCAGTGAAGTCCATGGGGTCTATGGCTACACCTTC. It translates to CASSEVHGVYGYTF.

The CDR3 DNA sequence: TGTGCCAGTAGTAACGGGTGGGACAGAAACACCGGGGAGCTGTTTTTT. This encodes CASSNGWDRNTGELFF. The gene calls are TRBV19 and TRBJ2-2; TRBD1 matches 7 bases. The trim removed 4 bases at V and 2 bases at J, leaving 7 bases unmatched. The CDR3 spans 16 residues. From germline, CDR1 is LNHDA and CDR2 SQIVND (reference sequence). The full variable domain, completed using reference TRBV19 and TRBJ2-2, is DGGITQSPKYLFRKEGQNVTLSCEQNLNHDAMYWYRQDPGQGLRLIYYSQIVNDFQKGDIAEGYSVSREKKESFPLTVTSAQKNPTAFYLCASSNGWDRNTGELFFGEGSRLTVL.

The chain has TRBV5-1 and TRBJ2-3; D could derive from TRBD1 or TRBD2 (6 bases each). Germline V lookup: CDR1 SGHRS, CDR2 YFSETQ. The V gene lost 0 bases and the J gene lost 2 bases, with 10 bases spanning the gap. The CDR3 contains 15 residues. The CDR3 region has the DNA TGCGCCAGCAGCTTGGTAGGGGGGCCCACAGATACGCAGTATTTT. As protein: CASSLVGGPTDTQYF.

Note on this clone: The junction departs from the called germline gene at one end, perhaps through a read error. CDR3 region: CASSLGTGRDQIHF. CDR3 DNA sequence: TGCGCCAGCAGCTTGGGGACAGGTCGCGACCAAATTCACTTC. The chain employs TRBV5-1 and TRBJ2-7; TRBD1 aligns across 7 bases. CDR1 and CDR2 (germline): SGHRS, YFSETQ. The CDR3 is 14 amino acids.

J is TRBJ2-7 and V is TRBV7-2; D is tentatively TRBD1 or TRBD2 (7 bases each). This CDR3 is built from 15 residues. Germline CDR1 reads SGHTA; CDR2 reads FQGNSA. Trimming cost V 4 bases and J 4 bases, with 17 bases left between them. For the CDR3, the DNA is TGTGCCAGCAGCTCCAGGGGGAGGGGCCCTTACGAGCAGTACTTC. This codes for CASSSRGRGPYEQYF. The full variable domain, its missing parts supplied by reference TRBV7-2 and TRBJ2-7, is GAGVSQSPSNKVTEKGKDVELRCDPISGHTALYWYRQSLGQGLEFLIYFQGNSAPDKSGLPSDRFSAERTGGSVSTLTIQRTQQEDSAVYLCASSSRGRGPYEQYFGPGTRLTVT.

The sample holds a few counts of this clone. The gene calls are TRBV10-2 and TRBJ2-7; the match to TRBD2 covers 8 bases. Trimming at V came to 6 bases and at J to 0 bases, leaving 10 bases not matched to a gene. Germline V lookup: CDR1 WSHSY, CDR2 SAAADI. The CDR3 has 16 amino acids. CDR3 bases: TGCGCCAGCAGCGAATTAGCGGGACTACGCTCCTACGAGCAGTACTTC. Translated: CASSELAGLRSYEQYF.

Details on this clone: The same CDR3 also results from other DNA sequences found in this sample. V gene TRBV2 combines with J gene TRBJ1-5, with TRBD1 matching 7 bases. Trimming at V came to 6 bases and at J to 2 bases, leaving 1 base not matched to a gene. This CDR3 is built from 13 residues. Germline loops: CDR1 SNHLY, CDR2 FYNNEI. CDR3: CASRGTGNQPQHF. CDR3 DNA: TGTGCCAGCAGGGGGACAGGCAATCAGCCCCAGCATTTT.

This chain's CDR3 is CASSLQSSATGELFF. In DNA form, the CDR3 reads TGTGCCAGCAGCTTACAATCTAGCGCCACCGGGGAGCTGTTTTTT. This rearrangement joins TRBV7-3 to TRBJ2-2; tentatively, D is TRBD2 (6 bases). This CDR3 is built from 15 residues. V lost 2 bases, J lost 4 bases, and 11 bases lay in between. In germline, CDR1 is SGHTA, CDR2 FQGTGA.

Judged by abundance, this clone is medium-sized. The genes are TRBV2 and TRBJ1-5; possibly TRBD1 for D (6 bases). Trimming removed 6 bases at V and 5 bases at J, with 26 bases between. This CDR3 is built from 18 residues. Germline CDR1 and CDR2: SNHLY and FYNNEI. The CDR3 nucleotides read TGTGCCAGCAGGCAGGGGTTCTTGGTTACGGGGACCGATCAGCCCCAGCATTTT. Translated: CASRQGFLVTGTDQPQHF.

The chain uses TRBV19 and TRBJ1-1, with D unresolved. Looked up from germline, CDR1 is LNHDA and CDR2 is SQIVND (reference sequence). Trimming shortened V by 4 bases and J by 4 bases, and 19 bases separated the two germline ends. This CDR3 spans 16 amino acids. The CDR3: CASSSHLGRAGTEAFF. The DNA of the CDR3 is TGTGCCAGTAGTAGTCATTTGGGGAGGGCCGGCACTGAAGCTTTCTTT.